This section outlines one T cell receptor (beta chain) sequence together with its context. Its specificity is unknown. This entry is derived from a study of T-cell memory formation after mild COVID-19. Overall study: Largely, TCR clusters stayed within a single donor. Study results and limitations: CD4/CD8 balance characterized clones contracting day 15 to 85, and CD4+ skew characterized later expanders.

With constant-segment primers, 5'RACE yielded cDNA libraries of TCR alpha and TCR beta that carried sample barcodes and UMIs. TCRdb passed the 5' RACE reads through MiXCR, listing each CDR3 protein once. Of approximately 340,000 distinct CDR3 sequences detected, around a sixth appear once; the ten largest clones hold approximately 20%. The sample taken for sequencing was PBMCs or a T cell subset sorted from them (not recorded which). The receptor's source is a man between 18 and 35 years old who had mild COVID-19 (a few samples of this study predate the infection). Cell type and time point are not known.

DNA of the CDR3: TGTGCCAGCAAATTTATCGGCCAGGAGGCCACCGGGGAGCTGTTTTTT. Translated, it gives CASKFIGQEATGELFF. The V gene is TRBV11-1, the J gene TRBJ2-2, with TRBD2 as a possible D gene (5 bases). The germline V and J ends were trimmed by 7 bases and 4 bases, with 19 bases remaining between them. The CDR3 is 16 amino acids. Per germline, CDR1 SGHAT and CDR2 FQDESV (reference sequence).